The entry below gives a single T cell receptor (beta chain) sequence along with its context. These data originate in a study of blood T cell repertoires in COVID-19. Study-wide context: Spain, Italy and the United States supplied samples that represented acute and convalescent COVID-19. PBMCs, B-cell-depleted T cells, or T cells were the source of the cDNA or gDNA that made up the material.

Under the authors' procedure: Cell counts per sample came from amplifying reference gene primers. Produced via immunoSEQ multiplex PCR; TCRdb's table is partial and in-frame only. V and J calls and clone size are given by that table; D and trimming were obtained from the DNA. The sample yields 95,000 to 110,000 clones, about 89% seen once. Trimming took 2 bases from V and 5 from J; bases not matched to a gene: 7. This CDR3 region has 15 residues. The germline V gene encodes CDR1 SGHTA and CDR2 FQGNSA. This sequence originates from a human donor in a cohort sampled during active COVID-19. This sequence joins TRBV7-2 and TRBJ2-5; 8 bases agree with TRBD2. Sequences were obtained from peripheral blood. Here the CDR3 reads CASSLSPGGAETQYF. CDR3 coding DNA: TGTGCCAGCAGCTTAAGCCCCGGGGGGGCCGAGACCCAGTACTTC.